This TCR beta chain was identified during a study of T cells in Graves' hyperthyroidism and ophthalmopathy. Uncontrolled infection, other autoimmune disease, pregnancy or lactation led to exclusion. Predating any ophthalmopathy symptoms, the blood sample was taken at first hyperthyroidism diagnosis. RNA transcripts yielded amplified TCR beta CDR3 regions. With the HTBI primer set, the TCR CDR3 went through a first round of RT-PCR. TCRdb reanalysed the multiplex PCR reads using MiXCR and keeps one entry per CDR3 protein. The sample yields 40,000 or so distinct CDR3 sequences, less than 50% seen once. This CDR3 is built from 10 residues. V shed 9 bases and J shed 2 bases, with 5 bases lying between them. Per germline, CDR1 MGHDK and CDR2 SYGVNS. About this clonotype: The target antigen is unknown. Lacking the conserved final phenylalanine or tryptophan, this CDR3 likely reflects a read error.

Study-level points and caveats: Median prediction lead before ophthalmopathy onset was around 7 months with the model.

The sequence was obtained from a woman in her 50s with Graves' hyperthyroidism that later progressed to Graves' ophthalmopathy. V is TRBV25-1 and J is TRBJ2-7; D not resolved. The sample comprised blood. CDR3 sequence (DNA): TGTGCCAGTAGCACCTACGAGCAGTACTCC. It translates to CASSTYEQYS.